This T cell receptor (beta chain) was identified in a study of breast tumors, draining lymph nodes, adjacent tissues. This clonotype was seen just once. Antigen unknown. The CDR3 covers 16 residues. The junction had 17 bases not matched to a gene; V was cut back by 5 bases and J by 11 bases. Per the germline V gene, CDR1 is SGHAT and CDR2 is FQNNGV. TCRdb itself ran the multiplex PCR reads through MiXCR, one entry per CDR3 protein. Among about 140,000 distinct CDR3 sequences listed, about 30% were seen once. Axillary draining lymph nodes of breast cancer patients supplied the node samples. Study observations and caveats: Tumor repertoires ranked between lymph nodes and nontumor tissue in diversity, with V and J gene preferences.

This receptor was identified in a female donor with breast cancer. Some clones in this sample may be carry-over from other donors' samples. J is TRBJ2-3 and V is TRBV11-2, with TRBD1 identical over 9 bases. The sequenced material came from axillary lymph node tissue. Written as DNA, the CDR3 is TGTGCCAGCAGCCCCGACAGGGGGAAAGCCTACAATGAGCAGTATTTT. It is translated as CASSPDRGKAYNEQYF.